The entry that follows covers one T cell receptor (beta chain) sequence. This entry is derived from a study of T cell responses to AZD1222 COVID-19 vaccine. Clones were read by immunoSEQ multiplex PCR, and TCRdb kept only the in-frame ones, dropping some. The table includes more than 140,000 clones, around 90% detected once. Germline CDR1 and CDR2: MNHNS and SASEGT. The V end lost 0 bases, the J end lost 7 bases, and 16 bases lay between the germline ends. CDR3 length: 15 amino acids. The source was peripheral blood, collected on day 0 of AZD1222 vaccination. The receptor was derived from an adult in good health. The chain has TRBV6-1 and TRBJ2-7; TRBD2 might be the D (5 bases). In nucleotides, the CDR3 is TGTGCCAGCAGTGAAGCGAGGTGGGAGTCGCGGGAGCAGTACTTC. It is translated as CASSEARWESREQYF.